This T cell receptor beta chain was recorded in a study of T cell responses to AZD1222 COVID-19 vaccine. Turning to the study itself: Pooled samples include second doses given at about 4 or 12 weeks.

Study-wide results and limits: The number of AZD1222 recipients seropositive at baseline was only six. A rise in Spike-specific TCR breadth and depth followed two AZD1222 doses. In all cases, repertoires were sampled only after the peak T cell response.

Germline V CDR1 and CDR2: KGHDR, SFDVKD. CDR3 length equals 15 residues. V lost 0 bases, J lost 1 base, and 5 bases lay in between. A remark on this clone: What it recognizes is unknown.

TCRdb's table, derived via immunoSEQ multiplex PCR, lists solely in-frame clones and lacks some. The repertoire includes 56,000 or so clones, approximately 88% of them detected once, and roughly 15% sits in the top ten. This specimen consisted of peripheral blood, obtained on day 0 of AZD1222 vaccination. The chain uses TRBV24-1 and TRBJ2-2; D call uncertain. This receptor was obtained from an adult in good health. The DNA for the CDR3 is TGTGCCACCAGTGATTTGAAAGGGAACACCGGGGAGCTGTTTTTT. This gives the protein CATSDLKGNTGELFF.